This paragraph reports one T cell receptor (beta chain). The sample originates from a study of a mutant IDH1 vaccine in newly diagnosed glioma. Time point here: baseline, week 1 (first vaccination visit). Treatment reported: pre-vaccination baseline after standard-of-care therapy. V was clipped by 5 bases and J by 8 bases; unmatched bases: 16. The CDR3 is 16 amino acids. CDR1 and CDR2 from the germline V gene are SGHAT and FQNNGV. The data were produced by immunoSEQ multiplex PCR, yet TCRdb's version contains in-frame clones alone and is incomplete. The sample records about 16,000 clones, approximately 92% being singletons.

This clonotype originated in a woman in her forties with glioma. Some clones in this sample may be carry-over from other donors' samples. This sample comprised PBMCs, obtained from a glioma patient treated with radiotherapy, temozolomide or both. The J gene is TRBJ1-2, the V gene TRBV11-2; 8 bases fit TRBD1. As DNA, the CDR3 is TGTGCCAGCAGCGCGACAGGGGTGGTTGGGCCGGGAGGCTACACCTTC. Translating gives CASSATGVVGPGGYTF.